Shown below are 15 T cell receptor beta chains from a single sample sequenced in a study of blood T cells in healthy people across ages. For the second PCR, which ran for roughly 7 to 11 cycles, a sample-barcoded 5' primer and a J-beta primer mix were used. TCRdb independently ran MiXCR on the 5' RACE reads; one entry per CDR3 protein. This table has roughly 1.6 million distinct CDR3 sequences, approximately 32% appearing once. Sequencing was done on a sample of blood. These receptors all stem from a woman in her twenties or thirties in good health.

The V and J genes are TRBV7-9 and TRBJ2-1, with 15 bases that match TRBD2. Per germline, CDR1 SEHNR and CDR2 FQNEAQ (reference sequence). V was clipped by 5 bases and J by 4 bases; unmatched bases: 6. CDR3 length equals 17 residues. The CDR3 here is CASSEGLAGGGYNEQFF. The CDR3 DNA sequence: TGTGCCAGCAGCGAGGGACTAGCGGGGGGCGGGTACAATGAGCAGTTCTTC.

The genes are TRBV10-1 and TRBJ1-2, with D perhaps TRBD1 (6 bases). Germline CDR1 is WNHNN and CDR2 is SYGVQD (reference sequence). Trimming pared 5 bases from V and 4 bases from J, leaving 11 bases between. The CDR3 extends over 13 amino acids. CDR3: CASSRDTCYGYTF. The CDR3 DNA reads TGCGCCAGCAGTAGGGACACCTGCTATGGCTACACCTTC.

This clonotype was counted between two and nine times. This chain connects TRBV9 to TRBJ2-1; tentatively, D is TRBD1 or TRBD2 (6 bases each). The CDR3 totals 17 residues. Trimming took 3 bases from V and 8 from J, leaving 24 bases between them. Germline loops: CDR1 SGDLS, CDR2 YYNGEE. CDR3 sequence reads: CASSEVGGTSLLDEQFF. Here the CDR3 DNA reads TGTGCCAGCAGCGAAGTAGGGGGGACCTCGCTTCTGGATGAGCAGTTCTTC.

On this clonotype itself: The junction shows a germline mismatch at one end, possibly a read error. The chain joins TRBV28 to TRBJ1-2, with D uncertain. Germline CDR1 and CDR2: MDHEN and SYDVKM. This CDR3 contains 15 residues. CDR3 nucleotides: TGTGCCAGCAGTCCACCGGGCCTGACTAACTATGGCTACACTTTC. This translates into CASSPPGLTNYGYTF.

J is TRBJ1-6 and V is TRBV13, with 7 bases lining up with TRBD1. The CDR3 has 15 residues. Looked up from germline, CDR1 is PRHDT and CDR2 is FYEKMQ (reference sequence). Trimming at V came to 2 bases and at J to 7 bases, leaving 5 bases not matched to a gene. The chain's CDR3 is CASSLWRDRNSPLHF. The DNA of the CDR3 is TGTGCCAGCAGCTTATGGCGGGACAGAAATTCACCCCTCCACTTT.

Turning to this clonotype: This may stem from a read error, because a much larger clone lies one nucleotide away. The rearrangement uses TRBV12-3 or TRBV12-4 and TRBJ1-5; 8 bases align to TRBD1. V shed 9 bases and J 9 bases; nucleotides not matched to a gene: 13. This CDR3 is 14 amino acids long. CDR3: CASTSQGGLRPQHF. As DNA, the CDR3 is TGTGCCAGTACCTCACAGGGGGGACTAAGGCCCCAGCATTTT.

This clonotype was counted only a few times. The chain recombines TRBV9 with TRBJ2-1, with 7 bases aligning to TRBD2. The CDR3 is made up of 19 amino acids. V gave up 4 bases and J gave up 0 bases; unmatched junction bases: 16. Per the germline V gene, CDR1 is SGDLS and CDR2 is YYNGEE. The CDR3 region is CASSIPGTTPSSSYNEQFF. CDR3 bases: TGTGCCAGCAGCATCCCGGGGACTACTCCCTCAAGCTCCTACAATGAGCAGTTCTTC.

This clonotype was detected many times. The chain is built from TRBV20-1 and TRBJ2-7; TRBD1 agrees at 7 bases. Losses at the gene ends were 5 bases for V and 6 bases for J; bases not matched to a gene: 13. Germline CDR1 and CDR2: DFQATT and SNEGSKA (reference sequence). The CDR3 runs to 14 residues. The CDR3 region has the DNA TGCAGTGCTCACGACAGGGTCATAGGGTTCGAGCAGTACTTC. It translates to CSAHDRVIGFEQYF.

The chain is built from TRBV27 and TRBJ2-3, with D perhaps matching TRBD1 (6 bases). With 6 bases removed from V and 6 bases from J, the gap between germline ends came to 16 bases. This CDR3 spans 14 amino acids. Germline values: CDR1 MNHEY, CDR2 SMNVEV (reference sequence). CDR3 protein: CASRGHSGADTQYF. The CDR3 coding sequence is TGTGCCAGCAGGGGACATTCCGGGGCGGATACGCAGTATTTT.

This clonotype was seen a few times. The chain carries TRBV6-1 and TRBJ1-5; D is uncertain. Between the trimmed V and J ends, which lost 2 bases and 6 bases, there was a span of 5 bases. From germline, CDR1 is MNHNS and CDR2 SASEGT. The CDR3 totals 12 residues. CDR3 in DNA: TGTGCCAGCAGTGAATACGTTCAGCCCCAGCATTTT. Translating it yields CASSEYVQPQHF.

This clonotype occurred a few times. V and J are TRBV7-2 and TRBJ2-7; 7 nucleotides agree with TRBD1. Germline trimming cut 5 bases from V and 6 bases from J; bases unmatched to any gene: 19. The CDR3 runs to 17 residues. From germline, CDR1 is SGHTA and CDR2 FQGNSA. CDR3 in amino acids: CASSPRSTGLGWFEQYF. In DNA form, the CDR3 reads TGTGCCAGCAGCCCCCGTTCGACAGGGTTGGGGTGGTTCGAGCAGTACTTC.

This chain uses TRBV29-1 with TRBJ1-1; weak D call: TRBD1 (6 bases). The V gene lost 6 bases and the J gene lost 4 bases, with 12 bases spanning the gap. CDR1 is SQVTM, CDR2 ANQGSEA, per germline. This CDR3 is built from 12 residues. The CDR3 DNA follows: TGCAGCGTGGATCAGGGGTCCACTGAAGCTTTCTTT. Translated, it gives CSVDQGSTEAFF.

V and J are TRBV6-1 and TRBJ2-7; D may be TRBD1 (6 bases). The germline gives CDR1 MNHNS, CDR2 SASEGT. Deletions cut 5 bases from V and 0 bases from J, with 11 bases between. The CDR3 has 14 residues. The CDR3 loop reads CASSTQGNSYEQYF. In DNA form, the CDR3 reads TGTGCCAGCAGTACCCAGGGGAACTCCTACGAGCAGTACTTC.

Details on this clonotype: The junction does not match germline at one end; this may be a read error. The chain has TRBV6-5 and TRBJ2-5; perhaps TRBD2 as D (6 bases). The V gene's germline CDR1 is MNHEY and CDR2 SVGAGI. This CDR3 region has 16 residues. This chain's CDR3 is CASSYTTTRSQETRYF. CDR3 coding DNA: TGTGCCAGCAGTTACACTACGACTAGGAGCCAAGAGACCCGGTACTTC.

This clonotype was recorded many times. The chain uses TRBV3-1 and TRBJ2-5, with TRBD2 matching 7 bases. Unmatched junction bases numbered 12, after V lost 5 bases and J lost 6 bases. Germline-derived CDR1 and CDR2 are LGHDT and YNNKEL (reference sequence). This CDR3 comprises 15 residues. The CDR3 reads CASSLSGTVFKTQYF. The CDR3 DNA follows: TGTGCCAGCAGCTTAAGCGGGACTGTATTTAAGACCCAGTACTTC.